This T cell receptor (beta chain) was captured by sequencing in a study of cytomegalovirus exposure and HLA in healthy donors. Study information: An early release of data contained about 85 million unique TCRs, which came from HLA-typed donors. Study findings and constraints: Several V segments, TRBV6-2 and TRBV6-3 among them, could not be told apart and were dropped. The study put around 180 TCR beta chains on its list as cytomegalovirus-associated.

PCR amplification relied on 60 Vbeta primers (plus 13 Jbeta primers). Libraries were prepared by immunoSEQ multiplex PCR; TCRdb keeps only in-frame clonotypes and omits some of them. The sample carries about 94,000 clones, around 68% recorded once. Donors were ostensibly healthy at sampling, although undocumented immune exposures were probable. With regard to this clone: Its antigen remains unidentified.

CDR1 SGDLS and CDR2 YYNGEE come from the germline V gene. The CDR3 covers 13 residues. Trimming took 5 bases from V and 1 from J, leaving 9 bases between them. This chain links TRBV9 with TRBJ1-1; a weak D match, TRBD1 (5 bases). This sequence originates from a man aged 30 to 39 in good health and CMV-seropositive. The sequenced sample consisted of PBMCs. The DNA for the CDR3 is TGTGCCAGCAGTTACGGACAGAACACTGAAGCTTTCTTT. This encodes CASSYGQNTEAFF. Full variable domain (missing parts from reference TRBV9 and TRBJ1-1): DSGVTQTPKHLITATGQRVTLRCSPRSGDLSVYWYQQSLDQGLQFLIQYYNGEERAKGNILERFSAQQFPDLHSELNLSSLELGDSALYFCASSYGQNTEAFFGQGTRLTVV.